This TCR beta chain was recorded in a study of human T cells and chemical hapten exposure. In the study's own analysis: Samples contained a median of 95,638 TCRs, with a range of roughly 20,000 to 750,000. TCRdb used MiXCR to reprocess the RACE reads, holding one entry per CDR3 protein. The V and J calls come from TCRdb's annotation, not from the publication. The top ten hold 2% to 3% of the sample, which has some 360,000 distinct CDR3 sequences, 4.5% to 5.5% seen once. Time point: pre-sensitization, week 0. Treatment specified: therapeutic diphenylcyclopropenone sensitization with weekly scalp DPC. Participating donors were patients with alopecia, aged 18 to 70 years, considered appropriate candidates for DPC. The V and J ends lost 4 bases and 4 bases respectively, with 23 bases between them. CDR1 is PRHDT and CDR2 is FYEKMQ in the germline V gene (reference sequence). There are 19 residues in the CDR3.

The receptor's source is a woman aged 45-60 years with alopecia areata. Some clones in this sample may be carry-over from other donors' samples. This chain joins TRBV13 and TRBJ2-6; weak D call: TRBD1 (7 bases). This sample comprised whole blood, obtained in connection with sensitization to the hapten diphenylcyclopropenone (DPC). The CDR3 DNA reads TGTGCCAGCAGCTCCGTCTTGAGACAGGGAGGATGGGGGGCCAACGTCCTGACTTTC. This encodes CASSSVLRQGGWGANVLTF.